This T cell receptor (beta chain) was identified in a study of T-cell reconstitution after alpha-beta-depleted transplantation in children. Regarding the study as a whole: It was surviving recipient T cells and thymic progenitors that gave some patients high TCRbeta diversity at day 60. A year had passed since transplant, and T-cell counts and diversity by then came mostly from newly produced T cells. Approximately two months post-transplant, alpha-beta T cells reportedly originated from several hundred expanded graft clones.

The germline V gene encodes CDR1 SEHNR and CDR2 FQNEAQ (reference sequence). Trimming removed 6 bases from V and 3 bases from J; junction bases left unmatched: 9. This CDR3 is 15 amino acids long. Researchers prepared the TCRbeta library using unique molecular identifiers, the study reports. One entry per CDR3 protein, called by TCRdb with MiXCR from the PCR reads. The sample has hundreds of thousands of distinct CDR3 sequences; around 13% are singletons. In regard to this clonotype: The antigen is unknown. The conserved phenylalanine or tryptophan normally closing the CDR3 is absent here, so this likely arose from a read error.

The clonotype was recovered from a girl between 2 and 10 years old with congenital amegakaryocytic thrombocytopenia, due to receive a stem cell transplant. The sequenced sample was PBMCs, obtained before TCRalphabeta/CD19-depleted stem cell transplant. This chain connects TRBV7-9 to TRBJ2-7; 9 bases agree with TRBD2. The CDR3 protein is CASRPIAGVYYEQYL. CDR3 nucleotides: TGTGCCAGCAGGCCTATAGCGGGAGTTTACTACGAGCAGTACCTC.